Shown below are 25 T cell receptor beta chains from a single sample sequenced in a study of T cells after yellow fever vaccination. TCRdb passed the 5' RACE reads through MiXCR, listing each CDR3 protein once. This sample has under 600,000 distinct CDR3 sequences, with 13% found just once. This specimen was PBMCs, taken on the day of the yellow fever booster vaccination. The source of these receptors is a man aged 25-45 years who received the YFV17D yellow fever vaccine.

At least ten counts were recorded for this clonotype. V gene TRBV9 combines with J gene TRBJ2-1, with D possibly TRBD2 on 6 matching bases. V was pared by 0 bases and J by 2 bases, with 12 bases between. Germline V gene data show CDR1 as SGDLS and CDR2 as YYNGEE. This CDR3 has 16 residues. CDR3 DNA: TGTGCCAGCAGCGTAGACGTGCGGGGAACCTACAATGAGCAGTTCTTC. The encoded protein is CASSVDVRGTYNEQFF.

This clonotype has more than one count but fewer than ten. V and J are TRBV6-1 and TRBJ1-4; 7 bases fit TRBD1. The germline V gene encodes CDR1 MNHNS and CDR2 SASEGT. V was pared by 6 bases and J by 7 bases, with 5 bases of the junction left unmatched. The CDR3 loop spans 13 amino acids. CDR3 DNA: TGTGCCAGCAGGAAACAGGGGAGTGAAAAACTGTTTTTT. It is translated as CASRKQGSEKLFF.

The chain joins TRBV19 to TRBJ2-2; 10 nucleotides match TRBD2. Germline CDR1 and CDR2: LNHDA and SQIVND (reference sequence). CDR3 length equals 16 residues. The V segment lost 2 bases and the J segment 7 bases; nucleotides outside the gene matches: 7. In nucleotides, the CDR3 is TGTGCCAGTAGTATAAGGCTAGCGGGAGCGGTCGGGGAGCTGTTTTTT. As protein: CASSIRLAGAVGELFF.

The chain employs TRBV2 and TRBJ2-5, with 7 bases aligning to TRBD2. The CDR3 sequence is 13 residues long. CDR1 is SNHLY, CDR2 FYNNEI, per germline. V lost 7 bases and J lost 5; bases outside the gene matches: 7. The CDR3 sequence: CASTGGPRETQYF. The CDR3 DNA reads as TGTGCCAGCACGGGGGGTCCGCGGGAGACCCAGTACTTC.

This clonotype has just a few counts. V usage is TRBV11-2 and J usage is TRBJ2-1; TRBD2 aligns across 9 bases. The CDR3 is made up of 16 amino acids. With 0 bases clipped from V and 7 bases from J, the junction kept 7 bases outside the gene matches. CDR1 is SGHAT and CDR2 is FQNNGV in the germline V gene. DNA for the CDR3: TGTGCCAGCAGCTTAGAGTCTGGCGGGGGGGGAAATGAGCAGTTCTTC. Protein: CASSLESGGGGNEQFF. Drawing the rest from reference TRBV11-2 and TRBJ2-1, the complete variable domain is EAGVAQSPRYKIIEKRQSVAFWCNPISGHATLYWYQQILGQGPKLLIQFQNNGVVDDSQLPKDRFSAERLKGVDSTLKIQPAKLEDSAVYLCASSLESGGGGNEQFFGPGTRLTVL.

This clonotype turned up a few times. This rearrangement joins TRBV9 to TRBJ2-7; 15 bases are a match to TRBD2. CDR1 and CDR2 (germline): SGDLS, YYNGEE. The CDR3 totals 15 residues. The J segment lost 5 bases and the V segment lost 3 bases, leaving 3 bases of the junction unmatched. CDR3: CASSGGLAGGDEQYF. The DNA of the CDR3 is TGTGCCAGCAGCGGGGGACTAGCGGGAGGCGACGAGCAGTACTTC.

V gene TRBV7-2 combines with J gene TRBJ1-1; unclear D gene. The CDR3 runs 14 residues. The V and J ends lost 1 base and 6 bases respectively, with 12 bases between them. CDR1 is SGHTA, CDR2 FQGNSA, per germline. The CDR3 DNA reads as TGTGCCAGCAGCTTAGACCTTCGGATGCCTGAAGCTTTCTTT. This gives the protein CASSLDLRMPEAFF.

The chain has TRBV27 and TRBJ2-3, with TRBD2 identical over 9 bases. CDR1 is MNHEY and CDR2 is SMNVEV in the germline V gene (reference sequence). CDR3 length: 15 residues. V lost 5 bases, J lost 3 bases, and 6 bases stayed unmatched. The CDR3 loop is CASSMGLARTDTQYF. Written as DNA, the CDR3 is TGTGCCAGCAGTATGGGACTAGCTAGGACAGATACGCAGTATTTT.

The genes are TRBV5-6 and TRBJ2-1; 8 nucleotides agree with TRBD2. The V segment lost 1 base and the J segment 9 bases; nucleotides outside the gene matches: 9. Germline CDR1 and CDR2: SGHDT and YYEEEE. This CDR3 is built from 15 residues. The DNA of the CDR3 is TGTGCCAGCAGCTTGTTATCAACGGGAGGGCGTGAGCAGTTCTTC. It translates to CASSLLSTGGREQFF.

This clonotype was observed a handful of times. The chain couples TRBV14 to TRBJ2-1, with TRBD2 matching over 11 bases. Germline CDR1 and CDR2: SGHDN and FVKESK. The CDR3 contains 18 residues. V shed 2 bases and J 8 bases; nucleotides not matched to a gene: 14. The CDR3 reads CASSQPRSTSGRVYEQFF. Written as DNA, the CDR3 is TGTGCCAGCAGCCAACCGCGATCAACTAGCGGGAGAGTTTATGAGCAGTTCTTC.

This chain joins TRBV20-1 and TRBJ1-1; tentatively, D is TRBD1 (6 bases). From germline, CDR1 is DFQATT and CDR2 SNEGSKA (reference sequence). Deletions cut 0 bases from V and 5 bases from J, with 13 bases between. This CDR3 spans 14 amino acids. DNA of the CDR3: TGCAGTGCTAGAGATGGGGGCTCTGTGACTGAAGCTTTCTTT. Translation: CSARDGGSVTEAFF.

In its sample, this clonotype was seen a few times. This sequence joins TRBV24-1 and TRBJ2-5; D may correspond to TRBD1 or TRBD2 (5 bases each). Germline lookup yields CDR1 KGHDR and CDR2 SFDVKD. V lost 4 bases to trimming and J lost 2 bases, with 13 bases between them. CDR3 length: 15 amino acids. The CDR3 here is CATSDRGRNQETQYF. CDR3 coding DNA: TGTGCCACCAGTGACCGGGGACGGAATCAAGAGACCCAGTACTTC.

The rearrangement uses TRBV30 and TRBJ2-7; TRBD1 might be the D (7 bases). Germline V gene sequence: CDR1 GTSNPN, CDR2 SVGIG (reference sequence). Trimming removed 4 bases at V and 5 bases at J, with 27 bases between. The CDR3 sequence is 17 residues long. CDR3 protein: CAWTRGPTGFIFDEQYF. The CDR3 DNA follows: TGTGCCTGGACCCGGGGGCCGACAGGGTTCATCTTCGACGAGCAGTACTTC.

J is TRBJ2-4 and V is TRBV20-1; weak D call: TRBD1 (8 bases). The germline CDR1 and CDR2 sequences are DFQATT and SNEGSKA (reference sequence). Trimming took 5 bases from V and 6 from J, leaving 20 bases between them. CDR3 length equals 15 residues. CDR3 sequence: CSARGTGGGLNIQYF. Written as DNA, the CDR3 is TGCAGTGCTCGGGGCACAGGGGGGGGACTAAACATTCAGTACTTC.

The rearrangement uses TRBV10-3 and TRBJ2-7, with 8 positions matching TRBD1. The length of the CDR3 is 13 residues. V trimming: 4 bases; J trimming: 5 bases; junction bases outside the gene matches: 4. The germline V gene encodes CDR1 ENHRY and CDR2 SYGVKD. The CDR3 is CAISGDRGHEQYF. The CDR3, as DNA: TGTGCCATCAGTGGTGACAGGGGCCACGAGCAGTACTTC.

The chain is built from TRBV15 and TRBJ2-5, with TRBD2 identical over 15 bases. The J segment lost 3 bases and the V segment lost 1 base, leaving 6 bases of the junction unmatched. The CDR3 runs to 18 residues. Per germline, CDR1 LNHNV and CDR2 YYDKDF (reference sequence). CDR3 coding DNA: TGTGCCACCAGCAGAGCAGGACTAGCGGGAGGGCGAGAAGAGACCCAGTACTTC. Its protein is CATSRAGLAGGREETQYF.

This clonotype was found many times. The chain's CDR3 is CASSSEGSSYNEQFF. The CDR3 DNA is TGCGCCAGCAGCTCAGAGGGTAGCTCCTACAATGAGCAGTTCTTC. The chain combines TRBV5-1 with TRBJ2-1, with D maybe TRBD2 (5 bases). The CDR3 loop spans 15 amino acids. Looked up from germline, CDR1 is SGHRS and CDR2 is YFSETQ. V was cut by 3 bases and J by 0 bases, with 10 bases left in between.

The chain employs TRBV6-5 and TRBJ2-1; D ambiguous. In germline, CDR1 is MNHEY, CDR2 SVGAGI. This CDR3 contains 15 residues. Trimming took off 4 bases at V and 0 bases at J, with 10 bases between the two ends. The CDR3 DNA is TGTGCCAGCAGTTTCGAACATACCTCCTACAATGAGCAGTTCTTC. Amino acids: CASSFEHTSYNEQFF.

A remark on this clonotype: A junction boundary mismatches the germline segment, possibly from a read error. The chain recombines TRBV7-7 with TRBJ2-5; D perhaps matches TRBD2 (5 bases). Germline V gene data show CDR1 as SSHAT and CDR2 as FNYEAQ (reference sequence). The CDR3 sequence is 13 residues long. In DNA, the CDR3 is TGTGCTAGCAGCGCTCAGGCGGGCGAGACCCAGTACTTC. Protein sequence: CASSAQAGETQYF.

This clonotype was found many times. The rearrangement joins TRBV5-4 to TRBJ1-2; weak D call: TRBD1 (5 bases). V lost 0 bases and J lost 2, with 14 bases in between. Germline CDR1 reads SGHNT; CDR2 reads YYREEE (reference sequence). The CDR3 runs 16 residues. Here the CDR3 reads CASSLAEDNLNYGYTF. The DNA for the CDR3 is TGTGCCAGCAGCTTGGCTGAGGACAATTTAAACTATGGCTACACCTTC.

This clonotype was counted only a few times. CDR3 amino acids: CASSPGITSTYEQYF. In DNA form, the CDR3 reads TGTGCCAGCTCACCCGGGATAACCAGTACCTACGAGCAGTACTTC. The V gene is TRBV18, the J gene TRBJ2-7; D possibly corresponds to TRBD2 (5 bases). Germline-derived CDR1 and CDR2 are KGHSH and LQKENI. The ends were cut back, 3 bases at V and 2 bases at J, with 14 bases in the middle. The CDR3 has 15 amino acids.

This clonotype was seen at least ten times. V gene TRBV3-1 combines with J gene TRBJ1-6; TRBD1 agrees at 9 bases. The CDR3 extends over 14 amino acids. The germline V gene encodes CDR1 LGHDT and CDR2 YNNKEL (reference sequence). V gave up 4 bases and J gave up 14 bases; unmatched junction bases: 9. CDR3 DNA sequence: TGTGCCAGCAGCCCTTGGACAGGGGAGGTATCCCTCCACTTT. Encoded protein: CASSPWTGEVSLHF.

The chain links TRBV14 to TRBJ2-5; the D call may be TRBD1 or TRBD2 (6 bases each). The CDR3 loop spans 20 amino acids. Germline V gene data show CDR1 as SGHDN and CDR2 as FVKESK. V was shortened by 4 bases and J by 3 bases, with 30 bases between the two germline ends. The CDR3 loop reads CASSPFLGGTIKTPKETQYF. The DNA of the CDR3 is TGTGCCAGCAGCCCTTTCCTTGGCGGGACAATTAAGACCCCGAAAGAGACCCAGTACTTC.

The V gene is TRBV10-2, the J gene TRBJ2-7; 14 nucleotides match TRBD2. The germline V gene encodes CDR1 WSHSY and CDR2 SAAADI. The V and J ends lost 6 bases and 4 bases, in that order; junction bases with no gene match: 11. This CDR3 comprises 17 residues. This CDR3 is CASRVGLAGGLRYEQYF. The CDR3 nucleotides are TGCGCCAGCAGGGTAGGACTAGCGGGAGGCCTCCGATACGAGCAGTACTTC.

This clonotype was counted a few times. V usage is TRBV3-1 and J usage is TRBJ1-6; D is possibly TRBD1 (5 bases). Trimming shortened V by 4 bases and J by 7 bases, and 11 bases separated the two germline ends. Germline V lookup: CDR1 LGHDT, CDR2 YNNKEL (reference sequence). The CDR3 loop spans 14 amino acids. CDR3 amino acids: CASSPRDSNSPLHF. The CDR3 DNA sequence: TGTGCCAGCAGCCCCCGGGACTCCAATTCACCCCTCCACTTT. The variable domain in full, completed from reference TRBV3-1 and TRBJ1-6, reads DTAVSQTPKYLVTQMGNDKSIKCEQNLGHDTMYWYKQDSKKFLKIMFSYNNKELIINETVPNRFSPKSPDKAHLNLHINSLELGDSAVYFCASSPRDSNSPLHFGNGTRLTVT.